Following are 13 T cell receptor beta chains from one sample sequenced in a study of beta chain features in type 1 diabetes. The entirety of the isolated RNA underwent reverse transcription, so expressed TCRB transcripts were sequenced. Sequenced by immunoSEQ multiplex PCR; TCRdb stores in-frame clones only, minus some. The sample holds around 350,000 clones; over 9.5% are singletons and the top ten take about 0.018%. Sequences were obtained from naive CD4+ T cells from blood. The receptors here all came from a man aged 18-30 years in good health.

The gene calls are TRBV19 and TRBJ1-5, with D maybe TRBD1 (6 bases). V was cut by 3 bases and J by 3 bases, with 12 bases left in between. The CDR3 covers 15 residues. Germline assignment: CDR1 LNHDA and CDR2 SQIVND (reference sequence). The CDR3 here is CASSIGQTNNQPQHF. CDR3 nucleotide sequence: TGTGCCAGTAGTATTGGACAGACCAACAATCAGCCCCAGCATTTT.

This chain joins TRBV19 and TRBJ2-5; tentatively, D is TRBD2 (6 bases). The CDR3 runs to 14 residues. V gave up 3 bases and J gave up 4 bases, with 12 bases separating them. CDR1 LNHDA and CDR2 SQIVND come from the germline V gene (reference sequence). The CDR3 nucleotides read TGTGCCAGTAGTATTGGGGGGATTGGAGAGACCCAGTACTTC. Its protein is CASSIGGIGETQYF.

This clone was seen a few times. The chain uses TRBV7-9 and TRBJ1-2, with 7 positions matching TRBD1. Germline CDR1 SEHNR, CDR2 FQNEAQ (reference sequence). The CDR3 totals 15 residues. Germline trimming cut 3 bases from V and 4 bases from J; bases unmatched to any gene: 8. The CDR3 coding sequence is TGTGCCAGCAGCTTGGACGGACAGGCCGTCTATGGCTACACCTTC. This translates into CASSLDGQAVYGYTF.

V gene TRBV9 combines with J gene TRBJ1-2, with no clear D. Trimming removed 0 bases from V and 8 bases from J, with 11 bases in between. The CDR3 has 13 amino acids. Germline V gene lookup returns CDR1 SGDLS and CDR2 YYNGEE. The CDR3 spells CASSVVSAGGYTF. The CDR3 region has the DNA TGTGCCAGCAGCGTAGTCTCGGCGGGGGGCTACACCTTC.

The sample holds a few counts of this clone. V and J are TRBV5-1 and TRBJ2-7, with 9 bases fitting TRBD1. Losses at the gene ends were 5 bases for V and 6 bases for J; bases not matched to a gene: 9. CDR1 is SGHRS, CDR2 YFSETQ, per germline. The CDR3 has 14 residues. CDR3 sequence reads: CASRNGQGWTEQYF. The CDR3 coding sequence is TGCGCCAGCAGAAACGGACAGGGGTGGACCGAGCAGTACTTC.

This clone was counted only a few times. The genes are TRBV7-2 and TRBJ1-1; 8 bases map to TRBD1. Germline CDR1 is SGHTA and CDR2 is FQGNSA. The CDR3 is 15 amino acids. The V segment lost 3 bases and the J segment 1 base; nucleotides outside the gene matches: 4. CDR3 protein: CASSLGGTGNTEAFF. As DNA, the CDR3 is TGTGCCAGCAGCTTGGGGGGGACAGGGAACACTGAAGCTTTCTTT.

The J gene is TRBJ2-7, the V gene TRBV29-1, with 10 positions matching TRBD2. The ends lost 5 bases at V and 0 bases at J; junction bases unmatched: 7. Looked up from germline, CDR1 is SQVTM and CDR2 is ANQGSEA. This CDR3 has 15 residues. The CDR3 loop is CSVPIAGGSSYEQYF. The DNA of the CDR3 is TGCAGCGTTCCAATAGCGGGAGGCAGCTCCTACGAGCAGTACTTC.

This clone was observed a handful of times. The chain links TRBV11-2 to TRBJ2-7, with unresolved D. V was trimmed by 1 base and J by 2 bases, leaving 6 bases between them. This CDR3 is built from 13 residues. The V gene's germline CDR1 is SGHAT and CDR2 FQNNGV. For the CDR3, the DNA is TGTGCCAGCAGCTTAGCCTTTCCCTACGAGCAGTACTTC. Its protein product is CASSLAFPYEQYF.

V and J are TRBV7-6 and TRBJ2-7; D possibly corresponds to TRBD2 (6 bases). The V gene lost 1 base and the J gene lost 4 bases, with 14 bases spanning the gap. This CDR3 region has 15 residues. Germline V gene sequence: CDR1 SGHVS, CDR2 FNYEAQ. CDR3 amino acids: CASSLGAGPRYEQYF. CDR3 nucleotide sequence: TGTGCCAGCAGCTTAGGGGCGGGACCAAGATACGAGCAGTACTTC.

This clone appeared a few times. The chain combines TRBV7-2 with TRBJ2-7, with 15 nucleotides matching TRBD2. The V gene end was trimmed by 5 bases and the J gene end by 4 bases; junction bases not matched to a gene: 6. The CDR3 has 16 amino acids. Germline assignment: CDR1 SGHTA and CDR2 FQGNSA. The CDR3 nucleotides are TGTGCCAGCAGCCGGACTAGCGGGGGGGCCGGTTACGAGCAGTACTTC. It yields the protein CASSRTSGGAGYEQYF.

Ten or more counts support this clone. The CDR3 DNA reads TGCGCCAGCAGCCAAGATTTCAGCTCCTACAATGAGCAGTTCTTC. Protein product: CASSQDFSSYNEQFF. The chain uses TRBV4-3 and TRBJ2-1; unclear D gene. V lost 0 bases and J 0 bases, leaving 6 bases between the germline ends. Germline-derived CDR1 and CDR2 are LGHNA and YSLEER. The CDR3 runs to 15 residues.

V usage is TRBV29-1 and J usage is TRBJ2-1, with 10 bases lining up with TRBD2. With 5 bases clipped from V and 4 bases from J, the junction kept 2 bases outside the gene matches. Germline V CDR1 and CDR2: SQVTM, ANQGSEA. There are 13 residues in the CDR3. The CDR3 sequence is CSVSSGGYNEQFF. The CDR3 DNA reads as TGCAGCGTTTCTAGCGGGGGTTACAATGAGCAGTTCTTC.

This clone was detected a few times. The chain's CDR3 is CASSSGDTGNTIYF. The CDR3 DNA follows: TGTGCCAGCAGTTCGGGGGATACTGGAAACACCATATATTTT. V is TRBV6-5 and J is TRBJ1-3; D is perhaps TRBD1 (5 bases). CDR1 MNHEY and CDR2 SVGAGI come from the germline V gene. V lost 4 bases and J 2 bases, leaving 9 bases between the germline ends. The CDR3 is made up of 14 amino acids.